One sample yielded the 25 T cell receptor beta chains listed below, sequenced in a study of T cells in Graves' hyperthyroidism and ophthalmopathy. Researchers amplified the TCR beta CDR3 regions from RNA transcripts. Initially, a first-round RT-PCR of the TCR CDR3 employed the HTBI primer set. TCRdb redid the calling of the multiplex PCR reads with MiXCR, one entry per CDR3 protein. The sample yields approximately 420,000 distinct CDR3 sequences, approximately 15% seen once. The sample taken for sequencing was blood. Receptors were obtained from a woman under 30 with Graves' hyperthyroidism.

A few counts support this clonotype. The chain carries TRBV30 and TRBJ2-2; D is ambiguous. V was trimmed by 0 bases and J by 3 bases, leaving 8 bases between them. CDR1 and CDR2 (germline): GTSNPN, SVGIG (reference sequence). CDR3 length: 14 residues. CDR3 amino acids: CAWSVTAYTGELFF. The DNA of the CDR3 is TGTGCCTGGAGTGTAACCGCTTACACCGGGGAGCTGTTTTTT.

This clonotype was seen ten or more times. The chain carries TRBV6-1 and TRBJ2-1, with D maybe TRBD2 (6 bases). V shed 11 bases and J shed 0 bases, with 11 bases lying between them. Looked up from germline, CDR1 is MNHNS and CDR2 is SASEGT. The CDR3 loop spans 13 amino acids. The CDR3, as DNA: TGTGCCGCCGGGAGAACCTCCTACAATGAGCAGTTCTTC. Encoded protein: CAAGRTSYNEQFF.

This clonotype has ten or more counts. The CDR3 here is CSARDPPSQETQYF. CDR3 coding DNA: TGCAGTGCTAGAGATCCGCCTAGCCAAGAGACCCAGTACTTC. The rearrangement links TRBV20-1 to TRBJ2-5; D is undetermined. Trimming cost V 0 bases and J 1 base, with 9 bases left between them. The length of the CDR3 is 14 residues. Per the germline V gene, CDR1 is DFQATT and CDR2 is SNEGSKA (reference sequence).

This clonotype was recorded many times. This sequence joins TRBV18 and TRBJ1-2; 7 positions agree with TRBD1. CDR1 and CDR2 (germline): KGHSH, LQKENI. J was trimmed by 0 bases and V by 1 base; bases with no gene match: 5. The CDR3 covers 16 residues. The CDR3 region has the DNA TGTGCCAGCTCACCACAGGGGGCTTTATCTAACTATGGCTACACCTTC. Its protein is CASSPQGALSNYGYTF.

This clonotype was counted many times. The genes are TRBV27 and TRBJ2-1; TRBD2 matches 8 bases. This CDR3 is 15 amino acids long. V was pared by 3 bases and J by 4 bases, with 5 bases of the junction left unmatched. CDR1 MNHEY and CDR2 SMNVEV come from the germline V gene (reference sequence). The CDR3 DNA follows: TGTGCCAGCAGTTTTGAGACTAGCGAATACAATGAGCAGTTCTTC. It translates to CASSFETSEYNEQFF.

This clonotype has only a few counts. The chain carries TRBV19 and TRBJ2-1; 11 nucleotides match TRBD2. Unmatched junction bases numbered 12, after V lost 8 bases and J lost 6 bases. The CDR3 extends over 16 amino acids. Per the germline V gene, CDR1 is LNHDA and CDR2 is SQIVND (reference sequence). CDR3 protein: CASGTSGLGGSNEQFF. The CDR3 nucleotides read TGTGCCAGTGGGACTAGCGGTTTAGGGGGCTCCAATGAGCAGTTCTTC.

This clonotype appeared a few times. The genes are TRBV5-1 and TRBJ2-7; D call uncertain. Germline CDR1 SGHRS, CDR2 YFSETQ. The V gene lost 0 bases and the J gene lost 2 bases, with 6 bases spanning the gap. This CDR3 comprises 13 residues. The CDR3 sequence: CASSLDVAYEQYF. As DNA, the CDR3 is TGCGCCAGCAGCTTGGACGTAGCCTACGAGCAGTACTTC. The full variable domain, completed using reference TRBV5-1 and TRBJ2-7, is KAGVTQTPRYLIKTRGQQVTLSCSPISGHRSVSWYQQTPGQGLQFLFEYFSETQRNKGNFPGRFSGRQFSNSRSEMNVSTLELGDSALYLCASSLDVAYEQYFGPGTRLTVT.

The sample holds many counts of this clonotype. This chain joins TRBV7-6 and TRBJ2-3; D may be TRBD1 or TRBD2 (5 bases each). The length of the CDR3 is 12 residues. Germline V gene sequence: CDR1 SGHVS, CDR2 FNYEAQ. V lost 4 bases and J 10 bases, leaving 12 bases between the germline ends. CDR3 amino acids: CASSSGLGAQYF. The DNA for the CDR3 is TGTGCCAGCAGCTCCGGGCTGGGGGCGCAGTATTTT.

The table lists this clonotype with many counts. The chain has TRBV5-1 and TRBJ1-5; 10 bases agree with TRBD1. The germline CDR1 and CDR2 sequences are SGHRS and YFSETQ. The trim removed 4 bases at V and 7 bases at J, leaving 5 bases unmatched. The CDR3 is 14 amino acids. In DNA, the CDR3 is TGCGCCAGCAGCCCGGGGACAGGGGAGCAGCCCCAGCATTTT. Protein sequence: CASSPGTGEQPQHF.

In this sample, this clonotype turned up many times. The chain employs TRBV27 and TRBJ2-7, with TRBD2 as a possible D gene (6 bases). Per the germline V gene, CDR1 is MNHEY and CDR2 is SMNVEV (reference sequence). This CDR3 has 14 amino acids. Trimming removed 5 bases from V and 1 base from J, with 12 bases in between. This CDR3 reads CASSITTSSYEQYF. DNA of the CDR3: TGTGCCAGCAGTATCACGACTAGTTCCTACGAGCAGTACTTC.

This clonotype was picked up many times. The rearrangement joins TRBV7-9 to TRBJ2-2; D remains unclear. Germline loops: CDR1 SEHNR, CDR2 FQNEAQ (reference sequence). V lost 6 bases to trimming and J lost 7 bases, with 9 bases between them. The CDR3 runs 12 residues. Here the CDR3 DNA reads TGTGCCAGCAGTCCCTATAGCGGGGAGCTGTTTTTT. Translating it yields CASSPYSGELFF. The full variable domain, completed using reference TRBV7-9 and TRBJ2-2, is DTGVSQNPRHKITKRGQNVTFRCDPISEHNRLYWYRQTLGQGPEFLTYFQNEAQLEKSRLLSDRFSAERPKGSFSTLEIQRTEQGDSAMYLCASSPYSGELFFGEGSRLTVL.

The sample holds many counts of this clonotype. The chain carries TRBV3-1 and TRBJ2-7, with 7 bases identical to TRBD2. Germline V gene data show CDR1 as LGHDT and CDR2 as YNNKEL (reference sequence). The V gene end was trimmed by 1 base and the J gene end by 6 bases; junction bases not matched to a gene: 12. This CDR3 spans 16 amino acids. CDR3 sequence: CASSQVAAWGGGEQYF. In DNA form, the CDR3 reads TGTGCCAGCAGCCAAGTAGCGGCTTGGGGGGGTGGCGAGCAGTACTTC.

Worth noting for this clonotype: A much larger clone is a single base away; this may be a read error. This chain links TRBV28 with TRBJ2-7; no reliable D call. Germline V gene sequence: CDR1 MDHEN, CDR2 SYDVKM. The length of the CDR3 is 11 residues. Trimming shortened V by 4 bases and J by 9 bases, and 10 bases separated the two germline ends. CDR3 protein: CASSSVNGQYF. The CDR3 DNA reads as TGTGCCAGCAGTTCGGTAAACGGGCAGTACTTC.

The chain employs TRBV18 and TRBJ2-1, with 9 bases lining up with TRBD2. This CDR3 has 18 amino acids. V shed 4 bases, J shed 9 bases, and the junction held 19 bases outside the gene matches. Germline V lookup: CDR1 KGHSH, CDR2 LQKENI. CDR3 sequence: CASSLSGSGSTGGTEQFF. For the CDR3, the DNA is TGTGCCAGCTCACTTTCGGGTAGCGGGAGCACGGGAGGGACTGAGCAGTTCTTC.

This clonotype was counted at least ten times. The V call is TRBV7-8, the J call TRBJ2-1; 8 positions match TRBD2. CDR3 length: 18 residues. Germline V gene data show CDR1 as SGHVS and CDR2 as FQNEAQ. The ends lost 5 bases at V and 2 bases at J; junction bases unmatched: 14. As DNA, the CDR3 is TGTGCCAGCAGCCTCCCCAGAGCGGAGCGGGAGACCTACAATGAGCAGTTCTTC. Its translation: CASSLPRAERETYNEQFF.

The chain couples TRBV24-1 to TRBJ2-1, with 12 bases matching TRBD1. The V segment lost 9 bases and the J segment 8 bases; nucleotides outside the gene matches: 4. The CDR3 consists of 13 residues. Germline loops: CDR1 KGHDR, CDR2 SFDVKD. The CDR3 is CATGGTGGHEQFF. In nucleotides, the CDR3 is TGTGCCACCGGGGGGACAGGGGGCCATGAGCAGTTCTTC.

This chain joins TRBV28 and TRBJ2-7; 10 bases fit TRBD1. This CDR3 contains 14 residues. Germline trimming cut 6 bases from V and 4 bases from J; bases unmatched to any gene: 6. The germline V gene encodes CDR1 MDHEN and CDR2 SYDVKM. CDR3 nucleotide sequence: TGTGCCAGCAGCTACGGGGACAGGGGTTACGAGCAGTACTTC. Its protein is CASSYGDRGYEQYF. Looking up the rest from reference TRBV28 and TRBJ2-7 gives the full variable domain: DVKVTQSSRYLVKRTGEKVFLECVQDMDHENMFWYRQDPGLGLRLIYFSYDVKMKEKGDIPEGYSVSREKKERFSLILESASTNQTSMYLCASSYGDRGYEQYFGPGTRLTVT.

This clonotype was seen a few times. The V gene is TRBV14, the J gene TRBJ2-5, with D unresolved. Trimming removed 4 bases from V and 2 bases from J, with 5 bases in between. The CDR3 is 12 amino acids. Germline CDR1 is SGHDN and CDR2 is FVKESK. The CDR3 nucleotides read TGTGCCAGCAGCCCCATACAAGAGACCCAGTACTTC. As protein: CASSPIQETQYF.

This clonotype was picked up a small number of times. The chain combines TRBV7-2 with TRBJ1-1; 8 bases fit TRBD1. The V gene end was trimmed by 8 bases and the J gene end by 3 bases; junction bases not matched to a gene: 5. CDR1 and CDR2 from the germline V gene are SGHTA and FQGNSA. The length of the CDR3 is 13 residues. The DNA of the CDR3 is TGTGCCAGCGGCAGGGGGCGGGACACTGAAGCTTTCTTT. This gives the protein CASGRGRDTEAFF. Full variable domain (missing parts from reference TRBV7-2 and TRBJ1-1): GAGVSQSPSNKVTEKGKDVELRCDPISGHTALYWYRQSLGQGLEFLIYFQGNSAPDKSGLPSDRFSAERTGGSVSTLTIQRTQQEDSAVYLCASGRGRDTEAFFGQGTRLTVV.

This clonotype appeared many times. The V call is TRBV12-3 or TRBV12-4, the J call TRBJ1-5; D is ambiguous. The CDR3 is 13 residues long. With 6 bases removed from V and 3 bases from J, the gap between germline ends came to 9 bases. The CDR3 coding sequence is TGTGCCAGCAGCGAGGGATACAATCAGCCCCAGCATTTT. It yields the protein CASSEGYNQPQHF.

At least ten counts were recorded for this clonotype. V is TRBV20-1 and J is TRBJ1-2; D ambiguous. CDR1 and CDR2 (germline): DFQATT, SNEGSKA (reference sequence). This CDR3 is built from 13 residues. The V and J ends lost 3 bases and 3 bases respectively, with 11 bases between them. CDR3 sequence reads: CSASYSGDYGYTF. The CDR3, as DNA: TGCAGTGCTAGTTACAGTGGAGACTATGGCTACACCTTC.

In its sample, this clonotype was seen many times. This chain connects TRBV28 to TRBJ1-6, with a possible D match to TRBD1 (5 bases). Germline-derived CDR1 and CDR2 are MDHEN and SYDVKM. CDR3 length: 12 amino acids. Trimming removed 7 bases from V and 9 bases from J, with 10 bases in between. The CDR3 region has the DNA TGTGCCAGCACTACCCAGGGTTCACCCCTCCACTTT. Translating gives CASTTQGSPLHF.

This clonotype occurred a few times. The chain couples TRBV28 to TRBJ1-2; no clear D. The CDR3 is made up of 12 amino acids. Trimming removed 3 bases at V and 8 bases at J, with 10 bases between. Germline V gives CDR1 MDHEN, CDR2 SYDVKM. The CDR3 loop reads CASSFDRGGYTF. DNA for the CDR3: TGTGCCAGCAGTTTCGATCGTGGAGGCTACACCTTC.

This clonotype appeared many times. The V call is TRBV27, the J call TRBJ2-1, with 12 bases matching TRBD2. This CDR3 has 16 amino acids. The germline V gene encodes CDR1 MNHEY and CDR2 SMNVEV (reference sequence). V lost 5 bases to trimming and J lost 8 bases; unmatched junction nucleotides: 10. The CDR3 loop is CASSPRLAGASHEQFF. The CDR3 DNA sequence: TGTGCCAGCAGTCCGAGACTAGCGGGAGCTTCCCATGAGCAGTTCTTC.

This clonotype was counted many times. V gene TRBV12-3 or TRBV12-4 combines with J gene TRBJ2-1; 7 bases fit TRBD2. The CDR3 sequence is 13 residues long. V lost 11 bases and J lost 5; bases outside the gene matches: 9. The CDR3: CAVGLGSNNEQFF. The DNA of the CDR3 is TGTGCCGTAGGACTAGGATCTAACAATGAGCAGTTCTTC.